The present T cell receptor beta chain was sequenced within a study of T cells in Graves' hyperthyroidism and ophthalmopathy. Study in general: Any treatment followed the collection of peripheral blood at initial diagnosis.

Whole-study findings and limits: The blood repertoire included most of the expanded thyroid clonotypes above 0.001.

TCR beta CDR3 regions were amplified from RNA transcripts. First-round RT-PCR targeting the TCR CDR3 was performed with the HTBI primer set. From the multiplex PCR reads, TCRdb called clonotypes with MiXCR, one entry per CDR3 protein. The sample has some 600,000 distinct CDR3 sequences, approximately 13% seen once. This clonotype occurred many times. The antigen is unknown. The sequence came from a woman in her 30s with Graves' hyperthyroidism that later progressed to Graves' ophthalmopathy. Sequenced input: blood.

CDR3 residues: CASSQELGLAGKGSYNEQFF. Here the CDR3 DNA reads TGTGCCAGCAGCCAAGAGTTGGGACTAGCGGGAAAGGGCTCCTACAATGAGCAGTTCTTC. The V call is TRBV3-1, the J call TRBJ2-1; 13 bases align to TRBD2. This CDR3 region has 20 residues. V lost 0 bases to trimming and J lost 0 bases; unmatched junction nucleotides: 8. Germline values: CDR1 LGHDT, CDR2 YNNKEL (reference sequence).